The 30 T cell receptor beta chains below were found in one sample sequenced in a study of CD8 T cells in ankylosing spondylitis. Each CDR3 protein gets one entry after TCRdb re-called the 5' RACE reads with MiXCR. The data show about 150,000 distinct CDR3 sequences, around a third seen once. Sequenced input: synovial fluid, either unsorted or a sorted T cell fraction (not recorded which). All receptors derive from a male donor with ankylosing spondylitis.

The chain combines TRBV5-1 with TRBJ2-3; 8 nucleotides align to TRBD2. CDR3 size: 15 residues. From germline, CDR1 is SGHRS and CDR2 YFSETQ. V gave up 3 bases and J gave up 1 base; unmatched junction bases: 4. The DNA of the CDR3 is TGCGCCAGCAGCTCCCAAGCGGGGGGCACAGATACGCAGTATTTT. Translation: CASSSQAGGTDTQYF.

This clonotype was seen only a few times. The V and J genes are TRBV13 and TRBJ1-5, with TRBD1 matching over 8 bases. Germline lookup yields CDR1 PRHDT and CDR2 FYEKMQ (reference sequence). V was clipped by 5 bases and J by 5 bases; unmatched bases: 2. CDR3 length equals 13 residues. The CDR3 loop is CASSLDRDQPQHF. In nucleotides, the CDR3 is TGTGCCAGCAGCCTGGACAGGGATCAGCCCCAGCATTTT. The variable domain in full, completed from reference TRBV13 and TRBJ1-5, reads AAGVIQSPRHLIKEKRETATLKCYPIPRHDTVYWYQQGPGQDPQFLISFYEKMQSDKGSIPDRFSAQQFSDYHSELNMSSLELGDSALYFCASSLDRDQPQHFGDGTRLSIL.

The rearrangement uses TRBV20-1 and TRBJ1-2; 10 bases fit TRBD1. Germline lookup yields CDR1 DFQATT and CDR2 SNEGSKA (reference sequence). The V and J ends lost 1 base and 8 bases, in that order; junction bases with no gene match: 10. CDR3 size: 15 residues. The chain's CDR3 is CSARATGTGALGYTF. The DNA of the CDR3 is TGCAGTGCTAGAGCAACCGGGACAGGGGCTTTGGGCTACACCTTC.

The chain links TRBV28 to TRBJ2-5; tentative D call: TRBD1 (6 bases). The V and J ends lost 5 bases and 4 bases respectively, with 11 bases between them. This CDR3 region has 13 residues. CDR1 and CDR2 (germline): MDHEN, SYDVKM. This CDR3 is CASSPGDVETQYF. CDR3 DNA: TGTGCCAGCAGTCCAGGGGATGTAGAGACCCAGTACTTC.

The rearrangement joins TRBV23-1 to TRBJ2-1, with D perhaps matching TRBD1 or TRBD2 (6 bases each). TRBV23-1 is reported as an ORF; its role is uncertain. V lost 3 bases and J 3 bases, leaving 30 bases between the germline ends. This CDR3 is built from 21 residues. CDR3 residues: CASSHPGQAKRGTYFYNEQFF. The CDR3 DNA sequence: TGCGCCAGCAGTCACCCGGGGCAGGCGAAGAGGGGGACTTACTTCTACAATGAGCAGTTCTTC.

This clonotype was seen more than once but under ten times. V is TRBV7-8 and J is TRBJ2-5, with TRBD1 as a possible D gene (6 bases). V gave up 4 bases and J gave up 2 bases, with 14 bases separating them. Germline V gene lookup returns CDR1 SGHVS and CDR2 FQNEAQ. The CDR3 loop spans 15 amino acids. CDR3 sequence reads: CASSWNGGVQETQYF. Written as DNA, the CDR3 is TGTGCCAGCAGCTGGAATGGGGGCGTACAAGAGACCCAGTACTTC.

The rearrangement joins TRBV5-5 to TRBJ2-7; 10 bases are shared with TRBD1. Germline V gene lookup returns CDR1 SGHKS and CDR2 YYEKEE (reference sequence). Unmatched junction bases numbered 3, after V lost 7 bases and J lost 2 bases. The CDR3 runs to 13 residues. CDR3 loop: CASGQGGAYEQYF. The DNA of the CDR3 is TGTGCCAGCGGACAGGGGGGAGCCTACGAGCAGTACTTC.

This clonotype was found a few times. The chain links TRBV5-1 to TRBJ2-2; D gene ambiguous. Trimming removed 0 bases at V and 0 bases at J, with 12 bases between. This CDR3 has 17 amino acids. The germline V gene encodes CDR1 SGHRS and CDR2 YFSETQ. This chain's CDR3 is CASSLGHRDANTGELFF. The CDR3 bases are TGCGCCAGCAGCTTGGGGCACCGAGACGCGAACACCGGGGAGCTGTTTTTT.

At least ten counts were recorded for this clonotype. This chain uses TRBV7-2 with TRBJ1-6, with D possibly TRBD1 on 5 matching bases. This CDR3 comprises 14 residues. V lost 5 bases and J lost 8, with 13 bases in between. Germline CDR1 reads SGHTA; CDR2 reads FQGNSA. The chain's CDR3 is CASSQRRDYSPLHF. The CDR3 nucleotides read TGTGCCAGCAGCCAAAGACGGGACTATTCACCCCTCCACTTT.

V usage is TRBV7-3 and J usage is TRBJ2-7; D call uncertain. Trimming left V 4 bases short and J 7 bases short, with 8 bases between. From germline, CDR1 is SGHTA and CDR2 FQGTGA. There are 11 residues in the CDR3. The DNA of the CDR3 is TGTGCCAGCAGCTGCCCCGTAGAGCAGTACTTC. It translates to CASSCPVEQYF.

The rearrangement joins TRBV6-1 to TRBJ2-5, with 9 bases lining up with TRBD2. This CDR3 contains 19 residues. V was pared by 2 bases and J by 2 bases, with 15 bases of the junction left unmatched. CDR1 is MNHNS, CDR2 SASEGT, per germline. CDR3 coding DNA: TGTGCCAGCAGTGAAAAGCTAGCGGGGATGATTGGCCTACAAGAGACCCAGTACTTC. The encoded protein is CASSEKLAGMIGLQETQYF.

This clonotype was observed a few times. The chain recombines TRBV24-1 with TRBJ1-1; D is ambiguous. The CDR3 is made up of 15 amino acids. The germline V and J ends were trimmed by 0 bases and 0 bases, with 7 bases remaining between them. Germline lookup yields CDR1 KGHDR and CDR2 SFDVKD. The CDR3 sequence is CATSDLDGLNTEAFF. In DNA form, the CDR3 reads TGTGCCACCAGTGATTTGGACGGATTGAACACTGAAGCTTTCTTT.

This clonotype was counted at least ten times. The rearrangement joins TRBV3-1 to TRBJ1-1; D remains unclear. The CDR3 runs 12 residues. V lost 2 bases, J lost 3 bases, and 4 bases lay in between. Germline CDR1 and CDR2: LGHDT and YNNKEL (reference sequence). CDR3 sequence (DNA): TGTGCCAGCAGCCAACAGGACACTGAAGCTTTCTTT. Translation gives CASSQQDTEAFF.

This clonotype showed up just a few times. The chain combines TRBV5-1 with TRBJ1-1; D is possibly TRBD1 (6 bases). CDR1 and CDR2 (germline): SGHRS, YFSETQ. V was trimmed by 6 bases and J by 1 base, leaving 10 bases between them. This CDR3 region has 13 residues. The CDR3 nucleotides are TGCGCCAGCACCCTGACAGGGAACACTGAAGCTTTCTTT. Its protein is CASTLTGNTEAFF.

V usage is TRBV4-2 and J usage is TRBJ1-3, with unresolved D. Germline CDR1 LGHNA, CDR2 YNFKEQ. CDR3 length: 17 residues. Trimming pared 4 bases from V and 1 base from J, leaving 17 bases between. The CDR3, as DNA: TGTGCCAGCAGCCTAAAGACGGCGGGAGTTTCTGGAAACACCATATATTTT. It yields the protein CASSLKTAGVSGNTIYF.

This clonotype was detected once. The chain carries TRBV20-1 and TRBJ1-4; 9 bases map to TRBD1. CDR1 and CDR2 (germline): DFQATT, SNEGSKA (reference sequence). The V segment lost 3 bases and the J segment 12 bases; nucleotides outside the gene matches: 8. The CDR3 runs to 13 residues. CDR3 protein: CSASEKGQGQLFF. The CDR3 DNA follows: TGCAGTGCTAGCGAGAAGGGACAGGGTCAACTGTTTTTT.

The J gene is TRBJ2-7, the V gene TRBV7-2; TRBD2 agrees at 12 bases. From germline, CDR1 is SGHTA and CDR2 FQGNSA. With 5 bases clipped from V and 3 bases from J, the junction kept 8 bases outside the gene matches. The CDR3 sequence is 16 residues long. CDR3 nucleotide sequence: TGTGCCAGCAGCACCGGACTAGCGGGGAAATACTACGAGCAGTACTTC. This translates into CASSTGLAGKYYEQYF. Full variable domain (outside the CDR3, taken from reference TRBV7-2 and TRBJ2-7): GAGVSQSPSNKVTEKGKDVELRCDPISGHTALYWYRQSLGQGLEFLIYFQGNSAPDKSGLPSDRFSAERTGGSVSTLTIQRTQQEDSAVYLCASSTGLAGKYYEQYFGPGTRLTVT.

The chain recombines TRBV5-1 with TRBJ2-1, with 12 bases identical to TRBD2. Germline lookup yields CDR1 SGHRS and CDR2 YFSETQ. The CDR3 length is 19 residues. Germline trimming cut 2 bases from V and 9 bases from J; bases unmatched to any gene: 18. CDR3 in DNA: TGCGCCAGCAGCTTCGGACTAGCGGGGCCGAGGGTAGGTCAAGCTGAGCAGTTCTTC. Translating gives CASSFGLAGPRVGQAEQFF. Full variable domain (remainder filled in from reference TRBV5-1 and TRBJ2-1): KAGVTQTPRYLIKTRGQQVTLSCSPISGHRSVSWYQQTPGQGLQFLFEYFSETQRNKGNFPGRFSGRQFSNSRSEMNVSTLELGDSALYLCASSFGLAGPRVGQAEQFFGPGTRLTVL.

The chain has TRBV5-1 and TRBJ2-1; D tentatively fits TRBD1 or TRBD2 (5 bases each). The CDR3 runs 17 residues. The V gene lost 6 bases and the J gene lost 0 bases, with 19 bases spanning the gap. The germline gives CDR1 SGHRS, CDR2 YFSETQ. CDR3 sequence: CASKRMQGPSSYNEQFF. In DNA form, the CDR3 reads TGCGCCAGCAAGCGGATGCAGGGACCCAGCTCCTACAATGAGCAGTTCTTC.

The DNA for the CDR3 is TGTGCCATCCAGCTCGATAGCACAGATACGCAGTATTTT. Its protein product is CAIQLDSTDTQYF. V gene TRBV24-1 combines with J gene TRBJ2-3; no definite D call. Trimming stripped 11 bases from V and 0 bases from J, with 11 bases between. The CDR3 extends over 13 amino acids. From germline, CDR1 is KGHDR and CDR2 SFDVKD.

The J gene is TRBJ1-1, the V gene TRBV27, with D possibly TRBD1 on 5 matching bases. From germline, CDR1 is MNHEY and CDR2 SMNVEV (reference sequence). Deletions cut 5 bases from V and 4 bases from J, with 14 bases between. The CDR3 consists of 14 residues. The CDR3 protein is CASSPLQEGTEAFF. CDR3 in DNA: TGTGCCAGCAGTCCGTTACAGGAGGGCACTGAAGCTTTCTTT.

The chain carries TRBV3-1 and TRBJ2-1; D is undetermined. The V and J ends lost 1 base and 15 bases respectively, with 13 bases between them. Germline CDR1 and CDR2: LGHDT and YNNKEL (reference sequence). CDR3 length: 12 amino acids. The CDR3: CASSQGGKTLFF. The CDR3 DNA reads as TGTGCCAGCAGCCAAGGAGGAAAAACCCTGTTCTTC.

This chain uses TRBV5-1 with TRBJ2-1; 9 bases align to TRBD1. Germline V gene sequence: CDR1 SGHRS, CDR2 YFSETQ. V dropped 4 bases and J dropped 4; count of bases not matched to a gene: 3. This CDR3 spans 14 amino acids. This chain's CDR3 is CASSAGTGYNEQFF. Written as DNA, the CDR3 is TGCGCCAGCAGCGCGGGGACAGGGTACAATGAGCAGTTCTTC.

In this sample, this clonotype turned up many times. The gene calls are TRBV6-5 and TRBJ2-1, with TRBD1 matching over 8 bases. The J segment lost 5 bases and the V segment lost 0 bases, leaving 3 bases of the junction unmatched. The CDR3 runs to 15 residues. Germline V lookup: CDR1 MNHEY, CDR2 SVGAGI. CDR3: CASSYSGQVNNEQFF. In DNA, the CDR3 is TGTGCCAGCAGTTACTCGGGACAGGTCAACAATGAGCAGTTCTTC.

In this sample, this clonotype turned up a few times. The chain's CDR3 is CASSQHGASYEQYF. The DNA of the CDR3 is TGCGCCAGCAGCCAACATGGGGCCTCCTACGAGCAGTACTTC. The genes are TRBV5-1 and TRBJ2-7; maybe TRBD1 (5 bases). Trimming removed 4 bases from V and 0 bases from J, with 11 bases in between. From germline, CDR1 is SGHRS and CDR2 YFSETQ. CDR3 length: 14 amino acids.

This chain uses TRBV7-2 with TRBJ1-4; unclear D gene. The CDR3 extends over 15 amino acids. Looked up from germline, CDR1 is SGHTA and CDR2 is FQGNSA. Trimming took 5 bases from V and 7 from J, leaving 17 bases between them. Written as DNA, the CDR3 is TGTGCCAGCAGCGACCGGACCCTAGGTGGTGAAAAACTGTTTTTT. It yields the protein CASSDRTLGGEKLFF. The whole variable domain, filled in from reference TRBV7-2 and TRBJ1-4, reads GAGVSQSPSNKVTEKGKDVELRCDPISGHTALYWYRQSLGQGLEFLIYFQGNSAPDKSGLPSDRFSAERTGGSVSTLTIQRTQQEDSAVYLCASSDRTLGGEKLFFGSGTQLSVL.

V gene TRBV29-1 combines with J gene TRBJ2-1; the match to TRBD1 covers 9 bases. Germline CDR1 and CDR2: SQVTM and ANQGSEA. V shed 6 bases, J shed 9 bases, and the junction held 6 bases outside the gene matches. There are 12 residues in the CDR3. CDR3 in DNA: TGCAGCGTCGGGGGACAGGGTGGTGAGCAGTTCTTC. It specifies CSVGGQGGEQFF.

The rearrangement uses TRBV5-1 and TRBJ2-5, with 9 bases aligning to TRBD1. Unmatched junction bases numbered 20, after V lost 4 bases and J lost 4 bases. This CDR3 has 19 residues. CDR1 is SGHRS and CDR2 is YFSETQ in the germline V gene. The DNA for the CDR3 is TGCGCCAGCAGCCGAGGAAATTCAAAACAGGGGGCAGGGCGAGAGACCCAGTACTTC. Residues: CASSRGNSKQGAGRETQYF.

In regard to this clonotype: The junction does not match germline at one end; this may be a read error. The V and J genes are TRBV6-1 and TRBJ2-6, with D possibly called TRBD1 or TRBD2 (6 bases each). The CDR3 consists of 15 residues. Per the germline V gene, CDR1 is MNHNS and CDR2 is SASEGT. CDR3 coding DNA: TGTGCCAGCAGTGAAACGGGGGCTGGGGCCAACGTCTTGACTTTC. It yields the protein CASSETGAGANVLTF.

This clonotype showed up just once. The chain links TRBV2 to TRBJ1-1, with a tentative D call TRBD1 (6 bases). The CDR3 extends over 16 amino acids. Trimming removed 6 bases from V and 3 bases from J, with 20 bases in between. In germline, CDR1 is SNHLY, CDR2 FYNNEI. The CDR3 is CASRLRGNRDHTEAFF. As DNA, the CDR3 is TGTGCCAGCAGGCTCCGGGGAAACAGGGATCACACTGAAGCTTTCTTT.